A selection of T cell receptor beta chains follows, all from one sample in a study of T-cell reconstitution after alpha-beta-depleted transplantation in children. In TCRdb, the PCR reads were re-called with MiXCR into one record per CDR3 protein. The data contain 640,000 or so distinct CDR3 sequences, roughly 17% of them singletons. Sample: PBMCs from the stem cell graft donor, taken from the stem cell graft. Receptors originate from a human donor who donated a stem cell graft to a child with acute myeloid leukemia. CDR3s include the opening cysteine and the closing phenylalanine or tryptophan. The D gene is left open where the match is weak. The size entry is marked missing in some rows and otherwise reads once, few, many or a size class.

clone size	V gene	J gene	D gene	CDR3 DNA	CDR3 protein
-	TRBV12-3/TRBV12-4	TRBJ1-5	-	TGTGCCGCCGGGACACTGAATCAGCCCCAGCATTTT	CAAGTLNQPQHF
-	TRBV10-3	TRBJ2-2	TRBD1	TGTGCCATCAGCGAGCGACAGGGGAACACCGGGGAGCTGTTTTTT	CAISERQGNTGELFF
many	TRBV5-1	TRBJ1-5	TRBD1	TGTGCCAGCAGCTCAGGGGGCGGCAATCAGCCCCAGCATTTT	CASSSGGGNQPQHF
many	TRBV20-1	TRBJ1-2	-	TGCAGTGCTCACCCAGGATCTGGCGGCTACACCTTC	CSAHPGSGGYTF
few	TRBV28	TRBJ1-5	-	TGTGCCAGCAGTTTAATTCAGGGGAGCAATCAGCCCCAGCATTTT	CASSLIQGSNQPQHF
few	TRBV12-3/TRBV12-4	TRBJ1-2	-	TGTGCCAGCAGCGGCGGCGGTGGCTACACCTTC	CASSGGGGYTF
many	TRBV7-3	TRBJ2-3	TRBD2	TGTGCCAGCAGCATCGGACTAGCCGGATTCGGCACAGATACGCAGTATTTT	CASSIGLAGFGTDTQYF
few	TRBV6-2/TRBV6-3	TRBJ2-4	-	TGTGCCAGCAGTTCCCACGACAGCCGCTCCCTTTCAAACATTCAGTACTTC	CASSSHDSRSLSNIQYF
-	TRBV28	TRBJ1-3	-	TGTGCCAGCTTGATCGGTCCGGGATCTGGAAACACCATATATTTT	CASLIGPGSGNTIYF
-	TRBV7-2	TRBJ2-3	TRBD2	TGTGCCAGCAGCCCTTATAGCGGGGGAGCCACAGATACGCAGTATTTT	CASSPYSGGATDTQYF
few	TRBV7-2	TRBJ2-2	-	TGTGCCAGCAGTCAAACCGGGACTCACACCGGGGAGCTGTTTTTT	CASSQTGTHTGELFF
few	TRBV12-3/TRBV12-4	TRBJ2-2	-	TGTGCCAGCAGTAGAATAGGGGAGCTGTTTTTT	CASSRIGELFF
-	TRBV25-1	TRBJ1-5	-	TGTGCCAGCAGTAAATCAGGCGGTAACAATCAGCCCCAGCATTTT	CASSKSGGNNQPQHF
many	TRBV15	TRBJ1-4	-	TGTGCCACCAGCAGAGATAAGGGCTTCACAACTAATGAAAAACTGTTTTTT	CATSRDKGFTTNEKLFF
-	TRBV6-1	TRBJ2-5	-	TGTGCCAGCAGTGAAGCGTTTAAAGCGGAACCCCAGTACTTC	CASSEAFKAEPQYF
-	TRBV24-1	TRBJ2-5	-	TGTGCCACCAGTGACTTCCAGGGGATTGAAGAGACCCAGTACTTC	CATSDFQGIEETQYF
few	TRBV28	TRBJ2-7	TRBD2	TGTGCCAGCAGTTTAGAAGGTAGCGGGGGTACGGGGGCCTACGAGCAGTACTTC	CASSLEGSGGTGAYEQYF
many	TRBV29-1	TRBJ1-1	-	TGCAGCGTTGCCGGGGCCGGAGGAGCTTTCTTT	CSVAGAGGAFF
-	TRBV10-3	TRBJ1-5	-	TGTGCCACCAGCAGCACACTAGGGGATCAGCCCCAGCATTTT	CATSSTLGDQPQHF
many	TRBV7-8	TRBJ2-1	-	TGTGCCAGCAGCAACTCAGGGTTTGAGCAGTTCTTC	CASSNSGFEQFF
few	TRBV20-1	TRBJ2-5	TRBD1	TGCAGTGCTGAGGGGGACAGACAAGAGACCCAGTACTTC	CSAEGDRQETQYF
many	TRBV20-1	TRBJ1-6	-	TGCAGTGCTAGACAGGGAGCCTATAATTCACCCCTCCACTTT	CSARQGAYNSPLHF
many	TRBV4-3	TRBJ2-7	TRBD2	TGCGCCAGCAGCCAAGAGGGGGGGACCTACTACGAGCAGTACTTC	CASSQEGGTYYEQYF
many	TRBV7-2	TRBJ2-4	-	TGTGCCAGCAGCCAGACAGTTCTGGACATTCAGTACTTC	CASSQTVLDIQYF
few	TRBV13	TRBJ1-2	TRBD1	TGTGCCAGCAGCGGACAGGGGACCAACTATGGCTACACCTTC	CASSGQGTNYGYTF
many	TRBV6-5	TRBJ2-2	-	TGTGCCAGCAGTTACCCCGCAGGGACCGGGGAGCTGTTTTTT	CASSYPAGTGELFF
-	TRBV7-2	TRBJ2-3	TRBD2	TGTGCCAGCAGCTTAGTAGCGGGGGGTCCAGATACGCAGTATTTT	CASSLVAGGPDTQYF
many	TRBV5-1	TRBJ2-5	-	TGCGCCAGCAGCTCCTACCAAGAGACCCAGTACTTC	CASSSYQETQYF
many	TRBV15	TRBJ2-5	-	TGTGCCACCAGCAGAGATACCGGAAAAGGGACCCAGTACTTC	CATSRDTGKGTQYF
-	TRBV30	TRBJ1-2	-	TGTGCCTGGAGTATGGAGCCCAATGGCTACACCTTC	CAWSMEPNGYTF
many	TRBV6-5	TRBJ2-1	-	TGTGCCAGCAGTTACGCCTACAGGGAAAAAGGTATGGATGAGCAGTTCTTC	CASSYAYREKGMDEQFF
few	TRBV7-9	TRBJ2-5	-	TGTGCCAGCAGCCCTAGTCTCAGCGGCCTACAAGAGACCCAGTACTTC	CASSPSLSGLQETQYF
many	TRBV12-3/TRBV12-4	TRBJ2-7	-	TGTGCCAGCAGCCGACGATTTGCGACTTCCTACGAGCAGTACTTC	CASSRRFATSYEQYF
many	TRBV7-2	TRBJ2-1	TRBD1	TGTGCCAGCAGCCCGGACAGGGGGTCCTACAATGAGCAGTTCTTC	CASSPDRGSYNEQFF
many	TRBV7-2	TRBJ2-3	-	TGTGCCAGCAGCCACACTGCGGATAGCACAGATACGCAGTATTTT	CASSHTADSTDTQYF
-	TRBV7-9	TRBJ2-5	TRBD2	TGTGCCAGCAGCGCGGGGGTCGGAGAGACCCAGTACTTC	CASSAGVGETQYF
-	TRBV25-1	TRBJ2-5	-	TGTGCCAGCAGTGAGGACCTCACTCGCGGGACCCAGTACTTC	CASSEDLTRGTQYF
many	TRBV7-7	TRBJ1-6	-	TGTGCCAGCAGCTTAATGTCACCCCTCCACTTT	CASSLMSPLHF
many	TRBV20-1	TRBJ2-7	TRBD1	TGCAGTGCTAGAGATCCGGACAGGGGGGACGAGCAGTACTTC	CSARDPDRGDEQYF
-	TRBV5-1	TRBJ1-2	TRBD1	TGCGCCAGCAGCTTGCTAGAGGGACAGGTTTGGGACTACACCTTC	CASSLLEGQVWDYTF
few	TRBV5-1	TRBJ1-1	-	TGCGCCAGCAGGGGGGGGAGCACTGAAGCTTTCTTT	CASRGGSTEAFF
few	TRBV28	TRBJ2-1	-	TGTGCCAGCAGCCAAGACCTGGGTGCTACAAATGAGCAGTTCTTC	CASSQDLGATNEQFF
few	TRBV12-3/TRBV12-4	TRBJ2-1	-	TGTGCCAGCGGGGACACGGGGGGCGGGCAGTTCTTC	CASGDTGGGQFF
-	TRBV20-1	TRBJ2-7	TRBD2	TGCAGTGCTAGAGGTTCTAGCGGGAGGAACGAGCAGTACTTC	CSARGSSGRNEQYF
-	TRBV12-3/TRBV12-4	TRBJ2-3	TRBD1	TGTGCCAGCAGTTTATCTGTAGGGACAGCTAATACGCAGTATTTT	CASSLSVGTANTQYF
-	TRBV4-2	TRBJ1-2	-	TGTGCCAGCTACTCTCCTCTCTATGGCTACACCTTC	CASYSPLYGYTF
many	TRBV20-1	TRBJ2-3	-	TGCAGTGCTAGCAACAGGCGTTCTAGCACAGATACGCAGTATTTT	CSASNRRSSTDTQYF
few	TRBV6-5	TRBJ2-5	TRBD2	TGTGCCAGCAGTTACGTGCGGGGGAGCCAAGAGACCCAGTACTTC	CASSYVRGSQETQYF